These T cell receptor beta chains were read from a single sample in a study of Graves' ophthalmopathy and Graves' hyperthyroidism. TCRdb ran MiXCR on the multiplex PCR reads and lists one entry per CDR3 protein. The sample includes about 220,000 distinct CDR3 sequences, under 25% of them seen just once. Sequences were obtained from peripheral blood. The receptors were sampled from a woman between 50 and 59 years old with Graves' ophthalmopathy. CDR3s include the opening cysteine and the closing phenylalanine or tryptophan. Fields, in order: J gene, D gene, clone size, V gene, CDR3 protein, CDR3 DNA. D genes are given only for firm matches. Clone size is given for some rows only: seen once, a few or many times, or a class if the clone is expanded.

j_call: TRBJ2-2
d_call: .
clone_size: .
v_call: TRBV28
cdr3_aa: CASSLLDKNTGELFF
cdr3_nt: TGTGCCAGCAGTTTGTTGGACAAGAACACCGGGGAGCTGTTTTTT

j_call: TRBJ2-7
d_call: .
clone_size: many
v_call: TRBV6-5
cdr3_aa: CASRLGPPRHEQYF
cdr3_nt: TGTGCCAGCAGACTCGGGCCCCCTAGGCACGAGCAGTACTTC

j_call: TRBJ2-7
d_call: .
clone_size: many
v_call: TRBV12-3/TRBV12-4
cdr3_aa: CASTGGRNLREQYF
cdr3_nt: TGTGCCAGCACCGGGGGACGGAACTTACGAGAGCAGTACTTC

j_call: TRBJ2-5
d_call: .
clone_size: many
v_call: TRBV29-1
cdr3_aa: CSVTRGDPETQYF
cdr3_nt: TGCAGCGTGACGAGAGGGGACCCCGAGACCCAGTACTTC

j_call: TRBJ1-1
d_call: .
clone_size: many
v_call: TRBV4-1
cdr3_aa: CASSQDWSDTEAFF
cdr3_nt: TGCGCCAGCAGCCAAGATTGGTCAGACACTGAAGCTTTCTTT

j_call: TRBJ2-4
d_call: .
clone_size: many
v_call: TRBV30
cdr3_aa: CAWRRQGIAKNIQYF
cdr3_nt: TGTGCCTGGAGACGTCAGGGGATAGCCAAAAACATTCAGTACTTC

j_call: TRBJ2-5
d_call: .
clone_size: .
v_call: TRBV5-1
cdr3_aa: CASRDSGTSYETQYF
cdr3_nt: TGCGCCAGCAGGGACTCCGGGACTTCCTACGAGACCCAGTACTTC

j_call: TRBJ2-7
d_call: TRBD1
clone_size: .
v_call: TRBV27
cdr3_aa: CASSQETGASYEQYF
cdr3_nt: TGCGCCAGCAGCCAGGAGACAGGGGCTTCCTACGAGCAGTACTTC

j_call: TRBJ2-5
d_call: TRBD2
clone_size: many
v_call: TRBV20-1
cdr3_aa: CSAYFSGAQETQYF
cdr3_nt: TGCAGTGCTTATTTTAGCGGGGCTCAAGAGACCCAGTACTTC

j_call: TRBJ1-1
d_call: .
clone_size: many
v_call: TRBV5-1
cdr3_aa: CASSPTGTEAFF
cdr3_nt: TGCGCCAGCAGCCCGACAGGCACTGAAGCTTTCTTT

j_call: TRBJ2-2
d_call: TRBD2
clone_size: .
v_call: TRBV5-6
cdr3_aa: CASSLVIAGVRELFF
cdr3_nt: TGTGCCAGCAGCTTGGTAATAGCGGGAGTACGGGAGCTGTTTTTT

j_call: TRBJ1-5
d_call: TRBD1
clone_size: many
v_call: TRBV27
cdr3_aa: CACSSQTGDQPQHF
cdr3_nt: TGTGCCTGCAGTTCTCAGACAGGGGATCAGCCCCAGCATTTT

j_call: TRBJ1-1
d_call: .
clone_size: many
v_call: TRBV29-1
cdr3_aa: CSVWRGTEAFF
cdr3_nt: TGCAGCGTATGGAGGGGGACTGAAGCTTTCTTT

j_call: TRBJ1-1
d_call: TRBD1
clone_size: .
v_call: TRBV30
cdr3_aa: CAWSPDRGLGAFF
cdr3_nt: TGTGCCTGGAGTCCCGACAGGGGCCTCGGAGCTTTCTTT

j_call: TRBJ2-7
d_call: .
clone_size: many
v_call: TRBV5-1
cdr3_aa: CASSLERNYYEQYF
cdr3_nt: TGCGCCAGCAGCTTGGAGAGGAATTACTACGAGCAGTACTTC

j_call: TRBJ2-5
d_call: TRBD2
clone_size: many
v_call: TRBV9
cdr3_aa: CASSVGGSPQETQYF
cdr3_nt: TGTGCCAGCAGCGTAGGCGGGAGCCCCCAAGAGACCCAGTACTTC

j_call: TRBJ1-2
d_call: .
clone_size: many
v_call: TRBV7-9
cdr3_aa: CASSLKVGGYTF
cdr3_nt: TGTGCCAGCAGCTTAAAGGTTGGGGGCTACACCTTC

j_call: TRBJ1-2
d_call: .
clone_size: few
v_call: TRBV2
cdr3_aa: CARLLGQPGDFYGYTF
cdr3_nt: TGTGCCAGACTCCTTGGACAGCCCGGAGATTTCTATGGCTACACCTTC

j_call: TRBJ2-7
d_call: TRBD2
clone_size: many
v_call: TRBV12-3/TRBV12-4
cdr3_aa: CASSRASGSYEQYF
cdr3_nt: TGTGCCAGCAGTAGGGCTAGCGGGAGCTACGAGCAGTACTTC

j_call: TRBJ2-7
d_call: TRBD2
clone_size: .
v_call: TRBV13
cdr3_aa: CASSLGSSGNEQYF
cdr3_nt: TGTGCCAGCAGCTTAGGGTCGAGCGGGAACGAGCAGTACTTC

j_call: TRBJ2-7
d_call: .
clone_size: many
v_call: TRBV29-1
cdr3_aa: CSVEDPNKVHEQYF
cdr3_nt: TGCAGCGTTGAAGATCCGAATAAGGTCCACGAGCAGTACTTC

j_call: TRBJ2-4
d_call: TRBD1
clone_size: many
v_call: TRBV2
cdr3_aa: CASSATGATIQYF
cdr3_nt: TGTGCCAGCAGCGCAACAGGGGCAACCATTCAGTACTTC

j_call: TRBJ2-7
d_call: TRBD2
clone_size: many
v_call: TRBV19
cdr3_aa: CASSISSGETYEQYF
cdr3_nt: TGTGCCAGTAGTATATCTAGCGGGGAAACCTACGAGCAGTACTTC

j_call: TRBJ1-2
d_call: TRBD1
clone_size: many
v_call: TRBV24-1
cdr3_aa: CATSRQGAVGGYTF
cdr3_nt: TGTGCCACCAGCAGACAGGGAGCCGTGGGTGGCTACACCTTC

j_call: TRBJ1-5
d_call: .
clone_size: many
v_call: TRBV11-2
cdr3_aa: CASSLVRGRDQPQHF
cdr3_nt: TGTGCCAGCAGCTTAGTTCGGGGCAGGGATCAGCCCCAGCATTTT

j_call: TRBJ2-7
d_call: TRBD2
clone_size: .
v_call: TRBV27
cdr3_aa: CASSFNSGRWNEQYF
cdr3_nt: TGTGCCAGCAGTTTCAATAGCGGGAGGTGGAACGAGCAGTACTTC

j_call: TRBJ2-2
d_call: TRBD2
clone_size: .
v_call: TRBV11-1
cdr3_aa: CASSLRLAGHGELFF
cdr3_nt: TGTGCCAGCAGCCTCCGGCTAGCGGGTCACGGGGAGCTGTTTTTT

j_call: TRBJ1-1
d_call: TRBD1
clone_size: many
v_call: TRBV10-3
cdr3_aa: CAIRGQGAWSTEAFF
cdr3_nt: TGTGCCATCAGGGGACAGGGGGCTTGGAGCACTGAAGCTTTCTTT

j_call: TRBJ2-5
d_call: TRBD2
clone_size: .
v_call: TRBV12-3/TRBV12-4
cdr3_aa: CASSPAAGTSGQETQYF
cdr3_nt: TGTGCCAGCAGCCCTGCAGCGGGGACTAGCGGACAAGAGACCCAGTACTTC

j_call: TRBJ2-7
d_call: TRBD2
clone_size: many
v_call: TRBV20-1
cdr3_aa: CSARDHSSGRYEQYF
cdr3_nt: TGCAGTGCTAGAGATCACTCTAGCGGGAGGTACGAGCAGTACTTC

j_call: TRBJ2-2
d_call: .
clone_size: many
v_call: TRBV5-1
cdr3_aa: CASSDPGPGELFF
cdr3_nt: TGCGCCAGCTCGGACCCTGGACCCGGGGAGCTGTTTTTT

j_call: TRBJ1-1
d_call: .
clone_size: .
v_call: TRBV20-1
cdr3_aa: CSVMGGAAFEAFF
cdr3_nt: TGCAGCGTAATGGGGGGGGCGGCTTTTGAAGCTTTCTTT

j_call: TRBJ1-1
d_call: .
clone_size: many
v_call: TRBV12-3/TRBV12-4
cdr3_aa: CASSLTGGAFF
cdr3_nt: TGTGCCAGCAGTTTAACGGGGGGAGCTTTCTTT

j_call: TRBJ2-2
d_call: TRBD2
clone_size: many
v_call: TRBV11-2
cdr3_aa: CASSLRAGGRNTGELFF
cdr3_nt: TGTGCCAGCAGCTTAAGGGCGGGAGGCAGGAACACCGGGGAGCTGTTTTTT

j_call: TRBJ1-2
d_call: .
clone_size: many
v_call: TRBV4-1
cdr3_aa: CASSQSGGGYGYTF
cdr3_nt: TGCGCCAGCAGCCAGTCGGGGGGCGGCTATGGCTACACCTTC

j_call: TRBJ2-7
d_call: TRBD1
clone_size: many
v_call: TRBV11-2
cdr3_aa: CASSLDRPGQGLYEQYF
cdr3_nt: TGTGCCAGCAGCTTAGATCGTCCGGGACAGGGACTCTACGAGCAGTACTTC

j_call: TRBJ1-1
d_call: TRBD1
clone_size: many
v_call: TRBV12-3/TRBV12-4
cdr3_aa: CASSNRDRRFATEAFF
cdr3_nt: TGTGCCAGCAGTAACCGGGACAGGCGTTTTGCTACTGAAGCTTTCTTT

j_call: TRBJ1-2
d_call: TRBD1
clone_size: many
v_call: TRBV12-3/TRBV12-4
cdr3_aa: CASSLNSGDSGYTF
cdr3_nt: TGTGCCAGCAGTTTAAACTCAGGGGACAGTGGCTACACCTTC

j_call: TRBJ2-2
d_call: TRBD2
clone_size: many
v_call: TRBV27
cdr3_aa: CASKSLAVTGELFF
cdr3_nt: TGTGCCAGCAAGTCCCTAGCGGTCACCGGGGAGCTGTTTTTT

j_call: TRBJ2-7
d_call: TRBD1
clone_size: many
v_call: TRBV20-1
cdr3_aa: CSAPETGVIYEQYF
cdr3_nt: TGCAGTGCTCCCGAGACAGGGGTAATCTACGAGCAGTACTTC

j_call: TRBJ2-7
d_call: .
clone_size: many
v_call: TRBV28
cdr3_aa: CASRGSYEQYF
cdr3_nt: TGTGCCAGCAGGGGCTCCTACGAGCAGTACTTC

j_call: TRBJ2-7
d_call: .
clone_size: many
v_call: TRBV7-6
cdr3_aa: CASSYSAGYEQYF
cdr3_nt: TGTGCCAGCAGCTATAGTGCGGGCTACGAGCAGTACTTC

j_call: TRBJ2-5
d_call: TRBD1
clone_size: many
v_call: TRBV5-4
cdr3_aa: CASSYQQGAGETQYF
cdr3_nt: TGTGCCAGCAGCTATCAGCAGGGGGCCGGAGAGACCCAGTACTTC

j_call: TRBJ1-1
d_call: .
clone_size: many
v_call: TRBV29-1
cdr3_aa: CSVEVLEAFF
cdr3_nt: TGCAGCGTTGAGGTCCTTGAAGCTTTCTTT

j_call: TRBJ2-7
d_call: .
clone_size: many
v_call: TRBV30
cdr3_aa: CAWRTNGPGVSEQYF
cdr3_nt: TGTGCCTGGAGGACGAACGGACCGGGAGTAAGTGAGCAGTACTTC

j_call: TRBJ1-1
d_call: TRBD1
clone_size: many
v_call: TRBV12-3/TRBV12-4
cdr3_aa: CASTDANRGEAFF
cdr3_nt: TGTGCCAGCACCGATGCAAACAGGGGGGAGGCTTTCTTT

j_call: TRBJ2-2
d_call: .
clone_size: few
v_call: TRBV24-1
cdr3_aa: CASRKSLGTGELFF
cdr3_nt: TGTGCCAGCAGAAAATCTCTAGGGACCGGGGAGCTGTTTTTT

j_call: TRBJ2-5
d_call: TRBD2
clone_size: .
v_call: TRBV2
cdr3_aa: CASSERPPRRETQYF
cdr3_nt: TGTGCCAGCAGTGAGCGTCCCCCCAGGCGGGAGACACAGTACTTC

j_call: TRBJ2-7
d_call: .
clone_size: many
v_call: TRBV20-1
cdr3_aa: CSARDWGRGEQYF
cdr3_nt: TGCAGTGCTAGGGATTGGGGGAGAGGCGAGCAGTACTTC

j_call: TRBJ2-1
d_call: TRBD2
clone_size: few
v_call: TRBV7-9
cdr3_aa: CASSSWTSSDNEQFF
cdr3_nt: TGTGCCAGCAGCTCCTGGACTAGTTCTGACAATGAGCAGTTCTTC

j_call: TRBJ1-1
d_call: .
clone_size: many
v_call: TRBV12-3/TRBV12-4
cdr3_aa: CASSLKGLTEAFF
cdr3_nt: TGTGCCAGCAGTTTAAAGGGTCTCACTGAAGCTTTCTTT

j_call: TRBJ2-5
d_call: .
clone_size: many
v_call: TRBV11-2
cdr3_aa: CASSPNVGIKETQYF
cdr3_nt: TGTGCCAGCAGCCCAAACGTGGGGATTAAAGAGACCCAGTACTTC

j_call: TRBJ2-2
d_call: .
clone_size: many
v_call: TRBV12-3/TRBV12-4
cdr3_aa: CASSLGQKNTGELFF
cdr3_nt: TGTGCCAGCAGTTTAGGTCAGAAGAACACCGGGGAGCTGTTTTTT

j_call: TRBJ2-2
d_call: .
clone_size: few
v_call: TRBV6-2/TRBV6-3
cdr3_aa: CASSTVARTTGELFF
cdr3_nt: TGTGCCAGCAGTACCGTAGCGCGAACCACCGGGGAGCTGTTTTTT

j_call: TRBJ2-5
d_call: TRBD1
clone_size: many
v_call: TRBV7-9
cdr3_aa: CASSIPGGGETQYF
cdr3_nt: TGTGCCAGCAGCATACCAGGGGGCGGTGAGACCCAGTACTTC

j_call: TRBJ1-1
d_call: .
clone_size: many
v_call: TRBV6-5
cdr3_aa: CASSPHLQDMNTEAFF
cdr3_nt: TGTGCCAGCAGCCCACATCTACAGGACATGAACACTGAAGCTTTCTTT

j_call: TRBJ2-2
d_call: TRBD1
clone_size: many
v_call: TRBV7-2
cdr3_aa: CASSRDRVNTGELFF
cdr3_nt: TGTGCCAGCAGCAGGGACAGGGTGAACACCGGGGAGCTGTTTTTT

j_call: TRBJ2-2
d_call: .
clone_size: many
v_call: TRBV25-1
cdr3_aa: CASSEFSNTGELFF
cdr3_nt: TGTGCCAGCAGTGAATTTTCCAACACCGGGGAGCTGTTTTTT